This paragraph covers one TCR beta chain sequence. Its antigen target is currently unknown. Base qualities are not recorded, but no much larger clone differs from it by a single base. To sequence the TCRbeta CDR3 region, genomic DNA was isolated from the sorted cells. TCRbeta CDR3 regions were sequenced using the immunoSEQ Assay. What TCRdb holds here is the immuneACCESS table cut down to in-frame rearrangements. Part of the clones is not present; checked against another copy, under half of the missing clones reflect an unresolved V gene, and the others are unexplained. Here the sample has roughly 39,000 clones; 70% to 90% occur a single time. 4.5% to 6% of the sample is in the top ten clones. This entry belongs to a study of OX40 agonist ivuxolimab in advanced cancers. Concerning the study at large: Ivuxolimab was a fully human IgG2 agonistic monoclonal antibody targeting the costimulatory receptor OX40 (CD134). Patients were allowed to have had prior anti-PD-1, anti-PD-L1 or anti-CTLA-4 therapy, and less than 45% of the dose-escalation patients had previously received checkpoint inhibitors. Intravenous ivuxolimab was administered to patients every 2 weeks at six dose levels: 0.01, 0.1, 0.3, 1.5, 3 and 10 mg/kg. In the dose-escalation cohort, 70% to 90% of patients were male, and the mean age was approximately 60 years with a range of about 20 to 80. Peripheral TCRbeta sequencing aimed to test whether ivuxolimab altered TCR sequence diversity and caused clonal T-cell expansion. Three dose-escalation patients achieved partial responses, one with hepatocellular carcinoma and two with cutaneous melanoma. The paper covers the monotherapy dose-escalation part of the phase I ivuxolimab trial, which included N of about 51 patients. Of the roughly 54 dose-escalation patients, hepatocellular carcinoma was present in roughly 19, melanoma in approximately 15, renal cell carcinoma in 9 and head and neck cancer in 9. The paper's findings and limits, for the study overall: The antigen specificity of the clonally expanded peripheral T cells was not determined. Low levels of normalized T-cell clonal expansion were also seen in some patients who did not respond. Clonal expansion of both CD4+ and CD8+ blood T cells was observed from baseline to week 6 at doses 0.1 to 3.0 mg/kg. After ivuxolimab, CD8+ T cells had more expanded clones than CD4+ T cells on average. In the 0.1-3.0 mg/kg groups, partial responders were among the patients with the lowest normalized peripheral clonal expansion, particularly in CD8+ T cells.

The trial excluded patients who had a history of autoimmune disease or who were on systemic immunosuppression. Peripheral blood for TCR sequencing was collected from all dose cohorts at baseline, on cycle 4 day 1, and on cycle 7 day 1. The samples were drawn from a first-in-human, open-label, multicenter phase I dose-escalation trial of ivuxolimab. Adults with locally advanced or metastatic head and neck squamous cell, hepatocellular, melanoma or renal cell carcinoma were enrolled in the trial. Before TCR sequencing, CD4+ T cells and CD8+ T cells were sorted from peripheral blood as separate populations. Measured from the cysteine to the phenylalanine, the CDR3 is 13 residues long. Of the read, only the CDR3 DNA is kept; its 39 bases are in frame from base 1. Via the germline V gene, CDR1 is SGHRS and CDR2 YFSETQ. From V the trimming removes 4 bases and from J it removes 7 bases, while the gene matches leave 7 bases of the junction unaccounted for.

The specimen comprised CD4+ or CD8+ T cells sorted from blood, sampled in a trial of the OX40 agonist ivuxolimab. The rearranged segments are TRBV5-1 and TRBJ1-2; TRBD1 fits 7 bases in the junction. The TCR originated in an adult with an advanced solid tumor such as melanoma, head and neck, liver or kidney cancer. Here is the DNA: TGCGCCAGCAGCCACCCCCGGGACAGTGGCTACACCTTC. Translated, this gives CASSHPRDSGYTF.